The 27 T cell receptor beta chains below all came from one sample that was sequenced in a study of graft-versus-host responses after intestinal transplantation. Assay: immunoSEQ multiplex PCR; the TCRdb copy retains only in-frame clones and omits some. The repertoire holds about 21,000 clones, 55% to 70% seen once, with approximately 0.97% in the top ten. The sequencing used alloreactive CD4+ T cells from a mixed lymphocyte reaction culture, collected before intestinal transplant. The subset here: CFSE-low proliferating T cells sorted from approximately 6-day pre-transplant mixed lymphocyte reaction (GvH or HvG direction). The source is a human patient who received an intestinal transplant.

The chain combines TRBV15 with TRBJ1-1; weak D call: TRBD1 (5 bases). The length of the CDR3 is 15 residues. V lost 2 bases and J 5 bases, leaving 15 bases between the germline ends. Germline lookup yields CDR1 LNHNV and CDR2 YYDKDF (reference sequence). The CDR3 sequence: CATSRYRLRGTEAFF. As DNA, the CDR3 is TGTGCCACCAGCAGATACAGGTTGCGGGGGACTGAAGCTTTCTTT.

J is TRBJ2-1 and V is TRBV27; 9 bases fit TRBD1. CDR1 and CDR2 (germline): MNHEY, SMNVEV (reference sequence). There are 14 residues in the CDR3. V lost 2 bases and J lost 6; bases outside the gene matches: 2. Written as DNA, the CDR3 is TGTGCCAGCAGTTTAGGGACAGGGTGCAATGAGCAGTTCTTC. Residues: CASSLGTGCNEQFF.

The table lists this clone with a few counts. The gene calls are TRBV9 and TRBJ2-2; D not certain. Per the germline V gene, CDR1 is SGDLS and CDR2 is YYNGEE. Trimming shortened V by 2 bases and J by 3 bases, and 5 bases separated the two germline ends. The CDR3 extends over 13 amino acids. The CDR3 region has the DNA TGTGCCAGCAGCGTCCGGGACACCGGGGAGCTGTTTTTT. It is translated as CASSVRDTGELFF.

This clone was seen a handful of times. The chain is built from TRBV5-5 and TRBJ2-3; D uncertain. Deletions cut 0 bases from V and 2 bases from J, with 4 bases between. The CDR3 is made up of 13 amino acids. The germline V gene has CDR1 SGHKS and CDR2 YYEKEE (reference sequence). In DNA form, the CDR3 reads TGTGCCAGCAGCTTGGTTCTCACAGATACGCAGTATTTT. Amino acid sequence: CASSLVLTDTQYF. The whole variable domain, filled in from reference TRBV5-5 and TRBJ2-3, reads DAGVTQSPTHLIKTRGQQVTLRCSPISGHKSVSWYQQVLGQGPQFIFQYYEKEERGRGNFPDRFSARQFPNYSSELNVNALLLGDSALYLCASSLVLTDTQYFGPGTRLTVL.

The CDR3 is CASSAEAGTYGYTF. DNA for the CDR3: TGTGCCAGCAGCGCCGAAGCCGGTACTTATGGCTACACCTTC. The gene calls are TRBV9 and TRBJ1-2; D call uncertain. CDR3 length: 14 amino acids. CDR1 is SGDLS, CDR2 YYNGEE, per germline. The V gene lost 3 bases and the J gene lost 5 bases, with 14 bases spanning the gap.

This clone was detected a few times. The chain couples TRBV7-2 to TRBJ2-2; D is unresolved. The germline V gene has CDR1 SGHTA and CDR2 FQGNSA. V was pared by 5 bases and J by 4 bases, with 11 bases between. The CDR3 has 14 amino acids. DNA of the CDR3: TGTGCCAGCAGCGTAAGACGGAGCACCGGGGAGCTGTTTTTT. This encodes CASSVRRSTGELFF.

This clone was picked up a small number of times. The gene calls are TRBV5-1 and TRBJ2-7; TRBD2 matches at 9 bases. The CDR3 loop spans 15 amino acids. Germline V lookup: CDR1 SGHRS, CDR2 YFSETQ. The junction had 4 bases not matched to a gene; V was cut back by 0 bases and J by 3 bases. The DNA for the CDR3 is TGCGCCAGCAGCTTGGCTGCTAGCGGGATCTACGAGCAGTACTTC. This translates into CASSLAASGIYEQYF. The full variable domain, in which reference TRBV5-1 and TRBJ2-7 provide the parts outside the CDR3, is KAGVTQTPRYLIKTRGQQVTLSCSPISGHRSVSWYQQTPGQGLQFLFEYFSETQRNKGNFPGRFSGRQFSNSRSEMNVSTLELGDSALYLCASSLAASGIYEQYFGPGTRLTVT.

The CDR3 DNA sequence: TGTGCCAGCAGCTGGCGGGGGACAGGGGTCCTCTATGGCTACACCTTC. Protein sequence: CASSWRGTGVLYGYTF. The chain carries TRBV5-6 and TRBJ1-2; 10 bases are shared with TRBD1. The V gene's germline CDR1 is SGHDT and CDR2 YYEEEE. CDR3 length equals 16 residues. Trimming at V came to 3 bases and at J to 4 bases, leaving 9 bases not matched to a gene.

V usage is TRBV6-5 and J usage is TRBJ2-1; D is possibly TRBD2 (6 bases). V lost 4 bases and J 5 bases, leaving 12 bases between the germline ends. CDR1 MNHEY and CDR2 SVGAGI come from the germline V gene. The CDR3 has 14 residues. This CDR3 is CASSSTGVHNEQFF. In DNA form, the CDR3 reads TGTGCCAGCAGTTCGACGGGGGTACACAATGAGCAGTTCTTC.

This clone was observed a few times. V and J are TRBV5-4 and TRBJ2-3; 8 bases align to TRBD2. The CDR3 is 16 amino acids. The trim removed 0 bases at V and 1 base at J, leaving 4 bases unmatched. Germline CDR1 is SGHNT and CDR2 is YYREEE (reference sequence). DNA for the CDR3: TGTGCCAGCAGCTTGGATGGGCGGGGGGGCACAGATACGCAGTATTTT. This codes for CASSLDGRGGTDTQYF.

V and J are TRBV20-1 and TRBJ2-3; D is ambiguous. CDR3 length: 10 amino acids. Germline CDR1 reads DFQATT; CDR2 reads SNEGSKA (reference sequence). Trimming took off 6 bases at V and 8 bases at J, with 9 bases between the two ends. DNA of the CDR3: TGCAGTGCCCCCAACGGTACGCAGTATTTT. Amino acids: CSAPNGTQYF.

CDR3 in DNA: TGTGCCAGTAGTACACTAGCGGGAGACCGGATAATCGGGGAGCTGTTTTTT. The encoded protein is CASSTLAGDRIIGELFF. This chain joins TRBV19 and TRBJ2-2; 11 positions match TRBD2. J was trimmed by 7 bases and V by 4 bases; bases with no gene match: 11. Germline V gives CDR1 LNHDA, CDR2 SQIVND (reference sequence). The CDR3 contains 17 residues. Using reference TRBV19 and TRBJ2-2 for the parts outside the CDR3, the full variable domain is DGGITQSPKYLFRKEGQNVTLSCEQNLNHDAMYWYRQDPGQGLRLIYYSQIVNDFQKGDIAEGYSVSREKKESFPLTVTSAQKNPTAFYLCASSTLAGDRIIGELFFGEGSRLTVL.

The J gene is TRBJ1-4, the V gene TRBV6-1, with a tentative D call TRBD1 (6 bases). CDR3 length: 16 amino acids. Per the germline V gene, CDR1 is MNHNS and CDR2 is SASEGT. V was pared by 3 bases and J by 10 bases, with 21 bases between. CDR3 residues: CASSDEGGLGRRKLFF. The CDR3, as DNA: TGTGCCAGCAGTGATGAGGGGGGGCTCGGCAGGAGAAAACTGTTTTTT.

This clone has more than one count but fewer than ten. CDR3 DNA: TGTGCCAGCAGTTATGTCAACGAGCAGTACTTC. It is translated as CASSYVNEQYF. V and J are TRBV6-5 and TRBJ2-7; unclear D gene. CDR3 size: 11 residues. V shed 3 bases and J shed 5 bases, with 5 bases lying between them. The germline CDR1 and CDR2 sequences are MNHEY and SVGAGI.

The chain is built from TRBV11-2 and TRBJ1-3; the match to TRBD1 covers 9 bases. This CDR3 is 16 amino acids long. Trimming took 8 bases from V and 0 from J; bases not matched to a gene: 8. Germline-derived CDR1 and CDR2 are SGHAT and FQNNGV. This chain's CDR3 is CASGRQGGVSGNTIYF. In DNA form, the CDR3 reads TGTGCCAGCGGCAGACAGGGGGGGGTCTCTGGAAACACCATATATTTT.

This clone was counted only a few times. The chain has TRBV4-2 and TRBJ1-1; D may be TRBD1 (5 bases). Germline CDR1 is LGHNA and CDR2 is YNFKEQ. V shed 3 bases and J shed 6 bases, with 14 bases lying between them. The CDR3 is made up of 14 amino acids. CDR3 sequence: CASSHAAGRAEAFF. CDR3 coding DNA: TGTGCCAGCAGCCATGCGGCAGGGAGGGCTGAAGCTTTCTTT.

This clone was seen more than once but under ten times. The rearrangement joins TRBV7-2 to TRBJ1-2; 9 positions agree with TRBD1. The V segment lost 0 bases and the J segment 4 bases; nucleotides outside the gene matches: 3. CDR3 length equals 15 residues. Germline V gene sequence: CDR1 SGHTA, CDR2 FQGNSA. CDR3 DNA sequence: TGTGCCAGCAGCTTAGCGGTGGACAGGGGCTATGGCTACACCTTC. It encodes CASSLAVDRGYGYTF.

The chain couples TRBV19 to TRBJ1-2; D is ambiguous. Germline CDR1 reads LNHDA; CDR2 reads SQIVND (reference sequence). The CDR3 covers 13 residues. V shed 3 bases and J shed 4 bases, with 9 bases lying between them. The CDR3 DNA follows: TGTGCCAGTAGTATCCGGAGCTTCTATGGCTACACCTTC. It codes for CASSIRSFYGYTF.

This rearrangement joins TRBV2 to TRBJ1-1; 8 nucleotides line up with TRBD1. V dropped 6 bases and J dropped 5; count of bases not matched to a gene: 8. The CDR3 extends over 14 amino acids. Germline CDR1 reads SNHLY; CDR2 reads FYNNEI. CDR3 nucleotides: TGTGCCAGCAGCCCGGACAGGGCCGTAACTGAAGCTTTCTTT. Protein: CASSPDRAVTEAFF.

The chain uses TRBV29-1 and TRBJ2-1; 11 nucleotides align to TRBD2. Trimming removed 6 bases from V and 2 bases from J; junction bases left unmatched: 9. Looked up from germline, CDR1 is SQVTM and CDR2 is ANQGSEA. This CDR3 contains 16 residues. This chain's CDR3 is CSVQRLAGTAYNEQFF. The DNA of the CDR3 is TGCAGCGTCCAAAGACTAGCGGGAACGGCCTACAATGAGCAGTTCTTC.

The chain uses TRBV7-9 and TRBJ2-5; TRBD2 is a possible D gene (5 bases). The length of the CDR3 is 13 residues. V shed 1 base and J shed 11 bases, with 14 bases lying between them. Germline-derived CDR1 and CDR2 are SEHNR and FQNEAQ (reference sequence). CDR3 sequence: CASSLVVTGKQYF. As DNA, the CDR3 is TGTGCCAGCAGCTTAGTAGTAACGGGGAAGCAGTACTTC.

This clone has more than one count but fewer than ten. The chain employs TRBV6-1 and TRBJ2-1; 8 nucleotides agree with TRBD1. CDR3 size: 16 residues. The V and J ends lost 0 bases and 4 bases, in that order; junction bases with no gene match: 5. Germline CDR1 is MNHNS and CDR2 is SASEGT. CDR3 bases: TGTGCCAGCAGTGAAGCGTGGGACAGGAGATACAATGAGCAGTTCTTC. Residues: CASSEAWDRRYNEQFF.

This clone has more than one count but fewer than ten. The rearrangement links TRBV11-2 to TRBJ2-7, with 8 bases aligning to TRBD1. The V segment lost 1 base and the J segment 1 base; nucleotides outside the gene matches: 6. The germline CDR1 and CDR2 sequences are SGHAT and FQNNGV. This CDR3 comprises 16 residues. The CDR3 sequence is CASSLVGRGRSYEQYF. In DNA form, the CDR3 reads TGTGCCAGCAGCTTAGTTGGCAGGGGGCGATCCTACGAGCAGTACTTC.

The chain links TRBV11-2 to TRBJ2-7; the D gene is possibly TRBD1 (6 bases). The CDR3 covers 14 residues. Germline CDR1 and CDR2: SGHAT and FQNNGV. Trimming left V 2 bases short and J 3 bases short, with 11 bases between. For the CDR3, the DNA is TGTGCCAGCAGCTTATCGAACAGGGACTACGAGCAGTACTTC. It codes for CASSLSNRDYEQYF.

This chain links TRBV5-4 with TRBJ2-2, with TRBD2 matching 7 bases. The V segment lost 4 bases and the J segment 2 bases; nucleotides outside the gene matches: 8. Per germline, CDR1 SGHNT and CDR2 YYREEE (reference sequence). This CDR3 is built from 16 residues. In nucleotides, the CDR3 is TGTGCCAGCAGCAGGGGACTACCAACCAACACCGGGGAGCTGTTTTTT. Protein: CASSRGLPTNTGELFF.

This clone came up a few times. The chain links TRBV7-9 to TRBJ2-7, with D perhaps matching TRBD2 (7 bases). Germline lookup yields CDR1 SEHNR and CDR2 FQNEAQ (reference sequence). The CDR3 sequence is 16 residues long. Trimming pared 1 base from V and 0 bases from J, leaving 13 bases between. The CDR3 DNA follows: TGTGCCAGCAGCTTAGGTCGGGGGGCAACCTCCTACGAGCAGTACTTC. Its translation is CASSLGRGATSYEQYF.

Only a few counts were recorded for this clone. The gene calls are TRBV2 and TRBJ2-2, with 9 bases fitting TRBD2. There are 15 residues in the CDR3. Per germline, CDR1 SNHLY and CDR2 FYNNEI. J gave up 5 bases and V 2 bases, and 3 bases lay outside the gene matches. CDR3 in amino acids: CASSELSGGTGELFF. CDR3 DNA sequence: TGTGCCAGCAGTGAACTTAGCGGGGGAACCGGGGAGCTGTTTTTT. The full variable domain, its missing parts supplied by reference TRBV2 and TRBJ2-2, is EPEVTQTPSHQVTQMGQEVILRCVPISNHLYFYWYRQILGQKVEFLVSFYNNEISEKSEIFDDQFSVERPDGSNFTLKIRSTKLEDSAMYFCASSELSGGTGELFFGEGSRLTVL.